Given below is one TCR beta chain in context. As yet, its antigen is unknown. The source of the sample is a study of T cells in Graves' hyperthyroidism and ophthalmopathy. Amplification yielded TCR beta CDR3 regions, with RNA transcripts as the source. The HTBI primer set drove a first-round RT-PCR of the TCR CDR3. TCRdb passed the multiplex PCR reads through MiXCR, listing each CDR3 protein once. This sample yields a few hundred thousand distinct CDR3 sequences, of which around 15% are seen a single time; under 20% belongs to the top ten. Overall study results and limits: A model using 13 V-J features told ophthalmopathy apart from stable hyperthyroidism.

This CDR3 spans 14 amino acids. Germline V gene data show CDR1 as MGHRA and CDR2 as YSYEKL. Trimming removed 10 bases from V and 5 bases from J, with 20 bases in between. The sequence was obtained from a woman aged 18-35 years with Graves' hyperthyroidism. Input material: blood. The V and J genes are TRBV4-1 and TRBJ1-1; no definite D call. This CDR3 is CATRNLFQQTEAFF. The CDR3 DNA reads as TGCGCCACCCGGAACCTTTTTCAACAGACTGAAGCTTTCTTT.